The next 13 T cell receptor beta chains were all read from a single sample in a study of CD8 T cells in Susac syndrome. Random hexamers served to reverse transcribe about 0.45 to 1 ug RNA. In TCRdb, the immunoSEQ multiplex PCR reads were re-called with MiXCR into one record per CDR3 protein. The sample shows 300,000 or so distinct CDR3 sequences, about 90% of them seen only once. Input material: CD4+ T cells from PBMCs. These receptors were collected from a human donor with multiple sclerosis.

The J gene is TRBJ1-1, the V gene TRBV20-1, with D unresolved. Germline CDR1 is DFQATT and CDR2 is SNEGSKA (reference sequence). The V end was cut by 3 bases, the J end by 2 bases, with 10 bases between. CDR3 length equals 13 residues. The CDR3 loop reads CSASVRVNTEAFF. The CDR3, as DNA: TGCAGTGCTAGCGTAAGGGTCAACACTGAAGCTTTCTTT.

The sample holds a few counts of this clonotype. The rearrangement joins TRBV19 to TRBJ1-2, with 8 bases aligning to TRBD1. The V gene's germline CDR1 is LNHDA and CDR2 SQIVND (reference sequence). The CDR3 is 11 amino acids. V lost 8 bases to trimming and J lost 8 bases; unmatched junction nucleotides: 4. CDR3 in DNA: TGTGCCAGTCGAGGACAGGGAGGCTACACCTTC. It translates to CASRGQGGYTF.

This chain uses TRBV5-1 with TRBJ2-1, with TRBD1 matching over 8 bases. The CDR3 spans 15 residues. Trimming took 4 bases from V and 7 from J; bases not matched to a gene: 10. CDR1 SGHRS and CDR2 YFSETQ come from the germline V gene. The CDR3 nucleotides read TGCGCCAGCAGCCCGACAGGGGCTCTCTTAAATGAGCAGTTCTTC. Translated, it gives CASSPTGALLNEQFF.

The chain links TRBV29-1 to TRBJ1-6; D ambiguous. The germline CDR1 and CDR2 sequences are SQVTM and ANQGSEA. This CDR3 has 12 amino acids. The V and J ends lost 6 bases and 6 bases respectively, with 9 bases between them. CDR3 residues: CSVSFGNSPLHF. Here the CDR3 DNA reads TGCAGCGTCTCCTTTGGTAATTCACCCCTCCACTTT.

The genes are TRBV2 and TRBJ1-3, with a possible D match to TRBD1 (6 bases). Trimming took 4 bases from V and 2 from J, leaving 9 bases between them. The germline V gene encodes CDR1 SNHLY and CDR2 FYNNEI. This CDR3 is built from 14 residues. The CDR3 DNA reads TGTGCCAGCAGTGCGGAGGGGGCTGGAAACACCATATATTTT. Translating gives CASSAEGAGNTIYF.

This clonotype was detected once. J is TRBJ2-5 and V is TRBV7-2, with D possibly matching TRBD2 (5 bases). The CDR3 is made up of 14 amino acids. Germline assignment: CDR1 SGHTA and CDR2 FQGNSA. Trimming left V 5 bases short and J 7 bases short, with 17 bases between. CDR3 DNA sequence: TGTGCCAGCAGCCCCCGGGATTCCCCAGGGACCCAGTACTTC. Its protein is CASSPRDSPGTQYF.

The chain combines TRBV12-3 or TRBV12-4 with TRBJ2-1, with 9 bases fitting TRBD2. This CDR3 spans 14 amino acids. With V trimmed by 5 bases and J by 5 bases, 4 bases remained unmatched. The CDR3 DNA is TGTGCCAGCAGTCGACTAGCGGAAAACAATGAGCAGTTCTTC. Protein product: CASSRLAENNEQFF.

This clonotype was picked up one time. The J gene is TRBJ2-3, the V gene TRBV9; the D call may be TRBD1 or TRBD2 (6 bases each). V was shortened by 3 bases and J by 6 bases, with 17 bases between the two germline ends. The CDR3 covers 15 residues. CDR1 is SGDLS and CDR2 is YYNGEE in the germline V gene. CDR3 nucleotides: TGTGCCAGCAGCGGCCCTAGCCCGGGGGCCGATACGCAGTATTTT. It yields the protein CASSGPSPGADTQYF.

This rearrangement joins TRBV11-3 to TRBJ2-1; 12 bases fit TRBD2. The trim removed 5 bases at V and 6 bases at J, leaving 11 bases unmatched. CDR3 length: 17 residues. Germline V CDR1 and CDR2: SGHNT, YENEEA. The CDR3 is CASSRTSGAPFGNEQFF. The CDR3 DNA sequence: TGTGCCAGCAGCCGGACTAGCGGGGCCCCGTTCGGCAATGAGCAGTTCTTC.

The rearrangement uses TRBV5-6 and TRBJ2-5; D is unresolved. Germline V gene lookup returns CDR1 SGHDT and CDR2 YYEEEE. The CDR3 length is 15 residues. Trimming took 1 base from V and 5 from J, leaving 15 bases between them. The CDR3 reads CASSLFGSVEETQYF. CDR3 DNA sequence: TGTGCCAGCAGCTTGTTTGGCAGTGTGGAGGAGACCCAGTACTTC.

In DNA, the CDR3 is TGCGCCAGCAGGGCTCTCGCCTCGGGACAGGGGGACAATGAGCAGTTCTTC. Encoded protein: CASRALASGQGDNEQFF. The rearrangement links TRBV4-1 to TRBJ2-1; 11 nucleotides match TRBD1. The CDR3 runs to 17 residues. J was trimmed by 5 bases and V by 6 bases; bases with no gene match: 12. CDR1 and CDR2 (germline): MGHRA, YSYEKL.

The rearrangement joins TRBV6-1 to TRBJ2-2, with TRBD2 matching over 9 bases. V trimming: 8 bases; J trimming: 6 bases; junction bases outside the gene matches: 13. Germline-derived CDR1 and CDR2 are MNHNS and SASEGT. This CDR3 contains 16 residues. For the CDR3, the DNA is TGTGCCAGCTCGTTCGTTAGGCGGGGGGGGTCCGGGGAGCTGTTTTTT. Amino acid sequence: CASSFVRRGGSGELFF.

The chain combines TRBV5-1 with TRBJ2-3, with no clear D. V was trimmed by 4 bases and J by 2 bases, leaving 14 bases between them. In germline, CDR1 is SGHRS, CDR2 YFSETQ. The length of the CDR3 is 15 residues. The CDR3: CASSRSRTVTDTQYF. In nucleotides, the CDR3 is TGCGCCAGCAGCCGCAGCCGAACTGTCACAGATACGCAGTATTTT.